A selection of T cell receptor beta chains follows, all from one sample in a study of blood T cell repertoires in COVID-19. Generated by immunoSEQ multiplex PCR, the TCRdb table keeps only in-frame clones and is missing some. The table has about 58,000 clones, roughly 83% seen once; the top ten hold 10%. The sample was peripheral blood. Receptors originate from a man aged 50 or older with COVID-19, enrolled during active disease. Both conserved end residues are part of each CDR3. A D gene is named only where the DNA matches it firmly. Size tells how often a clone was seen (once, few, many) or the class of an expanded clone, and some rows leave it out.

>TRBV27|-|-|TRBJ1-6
TGTGCCAGCAGTTTACCCGACGGGAGACCCTATAATTCACCCCTCCACTTT
CASSLPDGRPYNSPLHF
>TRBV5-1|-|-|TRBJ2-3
TGCGCCAGCAGCTTGGCTCCGGCGGCCAACACAGATACGCAGTATTTT
CASSLAPAANTDTQYF
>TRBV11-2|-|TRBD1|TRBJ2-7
TGTGCCAGCAGCTTAGATTGGGACAGGGAGGACGAGCAGTACTTC
CASSLDWDREDEQYF
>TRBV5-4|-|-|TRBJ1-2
TGTGCCAGCAGCTTGGGGGTGACAGGTGCCTATGGCTACACCTTC
CASSLGVTGAYGYTF
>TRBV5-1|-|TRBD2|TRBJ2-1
TGCGCCAGCAGCCTGAGCGGACTAGGGACTCCCAATGAGCAGTTCTTC
CASSLSGLGTPNEQFF
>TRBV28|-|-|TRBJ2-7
TGTGCCAGCAGCCCTTTGTTTGCAGAGGAGTCCTACGAGCAGTACTTC
CASSPLFAEESYEQYF
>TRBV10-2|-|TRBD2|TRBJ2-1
TGCGCCAGCAGTGTCGTAGCGGGAGGGAGCTCCTACAATGAGCAGTTCTTC
CASSVVAGGSSYNEQFF
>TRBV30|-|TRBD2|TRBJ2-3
TGTGCCCGAGGGACTAGCGGCACAGATACGCAGTATTTT
CARGTSGTDTQYF
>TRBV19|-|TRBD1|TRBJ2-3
TGTGCCAGTAGTATCCCCGGGACAGGGGTTTCAGATACGCAGTATTTT
CASSIPGTGVSDTQYF
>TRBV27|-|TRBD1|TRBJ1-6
TGTGCCAGCAGGGGGACAGGGGAGGTTTCACCCCTCCACTTT
CASRGTGEVSPLHF
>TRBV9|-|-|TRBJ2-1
TGTGCCAGCAGCGGGAGGAGTGTTAACAATGAGCAGTTCTTC
CASSGRSVNNEQFF
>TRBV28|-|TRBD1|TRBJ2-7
TGTGCCAGCAGACCCCAGGGGGCGAATTCCTACGAGCAGTACTTC
CASRPQGANSYEQYF
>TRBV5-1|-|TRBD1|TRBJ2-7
TGCGCCAGCAGCCCTTCCGGGACAGGGGCTAGCGAGCAGTACTTC
CASSPSGTGASEQYF
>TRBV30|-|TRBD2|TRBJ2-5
TGTGCCTGGAGTGTACCGGCTAGCGGGACGGAGACCCAGTACTTC
CAWSVPASGTETQYF
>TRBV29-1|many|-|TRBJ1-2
TGCAGCGTCCCGGACAGAGACTATGGCTACACCTTC
CSVPDRDYGYTF
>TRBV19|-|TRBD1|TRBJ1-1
TGTGCCAGTAGTACGGACAGGGTGGCCACTGAAGCTTTCTTT
CASSTDRVATEAFF
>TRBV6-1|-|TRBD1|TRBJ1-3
TGTGCCAGCAGTGGCCCGGACAGGGGATCTGGAAACACCATATATTTT
CASSGPDRGSGNTIYF
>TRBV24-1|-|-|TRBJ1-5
TGTGCCACCAGTGATTCGCGACAGGCCCATAGCAATCAGCCCCAGCATTTT
CATSDSRQAHSNQPQHF
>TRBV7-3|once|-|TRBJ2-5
TGTGCCAGCAGCTTAGGGGCGGAAAAGGGGGAGACCCAGTACTTC
CASSLGAEKGETQYF
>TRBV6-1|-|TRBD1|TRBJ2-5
TGTGCCAGCAGTGGCCGGAGGACAGGGGTGGAGGAGACCCAGTACTTC
CASSGRRTGVEETQYF
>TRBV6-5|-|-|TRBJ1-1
TGTGCCAGCAAGGGGGGGATGAACACTGAAGCTTTCTTT
CASKGGMNTEAFF
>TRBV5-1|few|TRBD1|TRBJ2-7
TGCGCCAGCAGCGGCGGCGACAGGGGGACCACCCACGAGCAGTACTTC
CASSGGDRGTTHEQYF
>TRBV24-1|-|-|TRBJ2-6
TGTGCCACCAGTGATACACAGCAAAGCTCTGGGGCCAACGTCCTGACTTTC
CATSDTQQSSGANVLTF
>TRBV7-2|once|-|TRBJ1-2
TGTGCCAGCAGCTTAGGAAGGAGGGATGGCTACACCTTC
CASSLGRRDGYTF
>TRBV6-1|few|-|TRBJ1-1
TGTGCCAGCAGTGATGCCAGGGTTGGCACTGAAGCTTTCTTT
CASSDARVGTEAFF
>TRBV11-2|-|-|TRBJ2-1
TGTGCCAGCAGCTCAGTGGGGGGGCGGAATGAGCAGTTCTTC
CASSSVGGRNEQFF
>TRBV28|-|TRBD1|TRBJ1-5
TGTGCCAGCAGACCAACAGGGGATAATCAGCCCCAGCATTTT
CASRPTGDNQPQHF
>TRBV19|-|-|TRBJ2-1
TGTGCCAGTAGTATTCGCGGTACCTACAATGAGCAGTTCTTC
CASSIRGTYNEQFF
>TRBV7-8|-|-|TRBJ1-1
TGTGCCAGCAGCGTCCTCGTCGGGGGGATGAACACTGAAGCTTTCTTT
CASSVLVGGMNTEAFF
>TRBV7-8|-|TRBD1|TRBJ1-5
TGTGCCAGCAGCACAGGGGGCAATCAGCCCCAGCATTTT
CASSTGGNQPQHF
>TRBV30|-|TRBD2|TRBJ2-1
TGTGCCTGGAGTGTACTAGCGGGGGAAGGTGAGCAGTTCTTC
CAWSVLAGEGEQFF
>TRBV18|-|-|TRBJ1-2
TGTGCCAGCTCACCATCAGCCCAGGATAACTATGGCTACACCTTC
CASSPSAQDNYGYTF
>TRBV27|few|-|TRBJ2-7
TGTGCCAGCAGTTTCCTCGGAGGTGGGAGGTCTCCCGAGCAGTACTTC
CASSFLGGGRSPEQYF
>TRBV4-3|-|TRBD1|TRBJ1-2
TGCGCCAGCAGCCCCCGGACAGGGGCTAACTATGGCTACACCTTC
CASSPRTGANYGYTF
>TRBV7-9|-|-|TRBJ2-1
TGTGCCAGCAGCCCGACTTGGAGCGTTCAGTCCTACAATGAGCAGTTCTTC
CASSPTWSVQSYNEQFF
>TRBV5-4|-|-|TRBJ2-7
TGTGCCAGCAGCTCACCTAGCGAAAGCTCCTACGAGCAGTACTTC
CASSSPSESSYEQYF
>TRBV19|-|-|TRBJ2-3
TGTGCCAGTAGTATCCTGGCGCGGTCCACAGATACGCAGTATTTT
CASSILARSTDTQYF
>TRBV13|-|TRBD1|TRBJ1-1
TGTGCCAGCAGGGGGGACAGTGAAGCTTTCTTT
CASRGDSEAFF
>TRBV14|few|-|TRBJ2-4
TGTGCCAGCAGCCCCTCGGGCGGAGCAGGGAACATTCAGTACTTC
CASSPSGGAGNIQYF
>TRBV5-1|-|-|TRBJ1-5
TGCGCCAGCAGCTTGAGGCCTGGGGGAGGTCAGCCCCAGCATTTT
CASSLRPGGGQPQHF
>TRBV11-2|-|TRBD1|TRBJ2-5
TGTGCCAGCAGCTCCGGACAGGGGATGGAGACCCAGTACTTC
CASSSGQGMETQYF
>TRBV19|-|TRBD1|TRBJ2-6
TGTGCCAGTAGAAAACAGGGGGTTCGCTTTGGGTCTGGGGCCAACGTCCTGACTTTC
CASRKQGVRFGSGANVLTF
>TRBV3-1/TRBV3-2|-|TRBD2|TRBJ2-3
TGTGCCAGCAGCCCACCAGCTCCGGGACTAGCGGGAGTTGGAGATACGCAGTATTTT
CASSPPAPGLAGVGDTQYF
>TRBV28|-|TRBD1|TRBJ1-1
TGTGCCAGCATTACAGGGGGGAACACTGAAGCTTTCTTT
CASITGGNTEAFF
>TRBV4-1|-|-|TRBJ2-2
TGCGCCAGCAGCCAAGAAGTAACAGCCGCTGGGACCGGGGAGCTGTTTTTT
CASSQEVTAAGTGELFF
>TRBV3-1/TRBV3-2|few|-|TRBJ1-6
TGTGCCAGCAGCCAAGGGGGGGGAGGCACGCGGAATTCACCCCTCCACTTT
CASSQGGGGTRNSPLHF
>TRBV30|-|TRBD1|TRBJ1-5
TGTGCCTGGAGTCCCGGACAGGGGAGGAGGAATCAGCCCCAGCATTTT
CAWSPGQGRRNQPQHF
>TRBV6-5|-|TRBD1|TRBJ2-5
TGTGCCAGCAACCGGGACAGGGGTAGAGAGACCCAGTACTTC
CASNRDRGRETQYF
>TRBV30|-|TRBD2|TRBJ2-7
TGTGCCTGGCGGCGGGGAGCGGGGACCACTTCTTACTTC
CAWRRGAGTTSYF
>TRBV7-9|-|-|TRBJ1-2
TGTGCCAGCACCCCCCTGGGAGGTGACTATGGCTACACCTTC
CASTPLGGDYGYTF
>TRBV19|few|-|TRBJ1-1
TGTGCCAGTAGGGCATCGAGGGGAGGCACTGAAGCTTTCTTT
CASRASRGGTEAFF
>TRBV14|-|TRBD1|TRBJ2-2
TGTGCCAGCAGCCAAGGAACGGGACAGCTCACCGGGGAGCTGTTTTTT
CASSQGTGQLTGELFF
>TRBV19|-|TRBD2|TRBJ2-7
TGTGCCAGTAGTATCAGCGGGGGCGCGATCTACGAGCAGTACTTC
CASSISGGAIYEQYF
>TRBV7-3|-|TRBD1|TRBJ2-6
TGTGCCAGCAGCTCCCGGACAGGGGGCCCCTTCTCTGGGGCCAACGTCCTGACTTTC
CASSSRTGGPFSGANVLTF
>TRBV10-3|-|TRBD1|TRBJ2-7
TGTGCCATCATGGGGACAGGGGGGAGCGAGCAGTACTTC
CAIMGTGGSEQYF
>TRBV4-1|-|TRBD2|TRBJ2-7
TGCGCCAGCAGCCCTGCCCCCACTACTAGCGGGGGCTCCTACGAGCAGTACTTC
CASSPAPTTSGGSYEQYF
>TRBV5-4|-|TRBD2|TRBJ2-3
TGTGCCAGCACCTCAAGCGGGAGGGCCGCAGATACGCAGTATTTT
CASTSSGRAADTQYF
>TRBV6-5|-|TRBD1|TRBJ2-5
TGTGCCAGCAAGACAGGGAACCAAGAGACCCAGTACTTC
CASKTGNQETQYF
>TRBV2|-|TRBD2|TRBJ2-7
TGTGCCAGCAGTGAGCTAGCGGGAGGTTACGAGCAGTACTTC
CASSELAGGYEQYF